This T cell receptor (beta chain) was captured by sequencing in a study of cytomegalovirus exposure and HLA in healthy donors. As for the study in general: Later, an analysis reported that the 110 or so validation repertoires had used the same platform as the 500 to 800 first-cohort repertoires. Study conclusions and caveats: There were some public TCRs occurring in many donors, but most TCR sequences were rare. Among TCR beta chains, those listed as cytomegalovirus-associated numbered some 160.

The 120-subject validation cohort, separate from the approximately 670-subject first cohort, included the donors. CDR1 MNHEY and CDR2 SMNVEV come from the germline V gene (reference sequence). The CDR3 is 12 amino acids. The germline V and J ends were trimmed by 7 bases and 5 bases, with 9 bases remaining between them. TCRdb keeps only in-frame clones here, not all; method: immunoSEQ multiplex PCR. The table shows 180,000 or so clones, with approximately 80% occurring only once. Turning to this clone: Its antigen is undetermined.

Sequencing was done on a sample of PBMCs. The sequence was obtained from a woman aged 25 to 45 in good health and CMV-seropositive. V usage is TRBV27 and J usage is TRBJ2-1, with D perhaps matching TRBD2 (5 bases). DNA for the CDR3: TGTGCCAGCATGAAAGCGGACAATGAGCAGTTCTTC. This sequence encodes CASMKADNEQFF.